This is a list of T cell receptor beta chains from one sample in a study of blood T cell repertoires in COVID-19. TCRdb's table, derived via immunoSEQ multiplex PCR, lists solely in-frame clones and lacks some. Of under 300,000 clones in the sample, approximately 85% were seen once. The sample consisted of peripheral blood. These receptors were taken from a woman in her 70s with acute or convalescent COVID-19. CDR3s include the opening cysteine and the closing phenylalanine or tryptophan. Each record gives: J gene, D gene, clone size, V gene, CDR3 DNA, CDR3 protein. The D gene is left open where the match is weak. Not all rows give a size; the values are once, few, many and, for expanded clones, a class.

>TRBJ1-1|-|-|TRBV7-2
TGTGCCAGCAGCTTTAGTCGGGTGAACACTGAAGCTTTCTTT
CASSFSRVNTEAFF
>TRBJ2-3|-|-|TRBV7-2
TGTGCCAGCAGCTTGATTGGGGGGGCTAGCCGAGCAGATACGCAGTATTTT
CASSLIGGASRADTQYF
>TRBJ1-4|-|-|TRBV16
TGTGCCAGCAGAGGAACAGGTTCAACTAATGAAAAACTGTTTTTT
CASRGTGSTNEKLFF
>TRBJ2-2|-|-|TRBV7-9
TGTGCCAGCAGCTTTACAGGACCAACCGGGGAGCTGTTTTTT
CASSFTGPTGELFF
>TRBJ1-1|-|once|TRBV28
TGTGCCAGCCTTGCCTCAGGGGCGAAGGGGAACACTGAAGCTTTCTTT
CASLASGAKGNTEAFF
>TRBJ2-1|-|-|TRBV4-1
TGCGCCAGCAGCCAGACTTTATACAATGAGCAGTTCTTC
CASSQTLYNEQFF
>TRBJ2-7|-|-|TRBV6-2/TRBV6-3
TGTGCCAGCAGTCCCCTCGGCGCGGGGCGATCCTACGAGCAGTACTTC
CASSPLGAGRSYEQYF
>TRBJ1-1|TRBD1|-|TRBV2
TGTGCCAGCAGGGACAGGGCGAGCACTGAAGCTTTCTTT
CASRDRASTEAFF
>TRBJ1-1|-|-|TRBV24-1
TGTGCCACCAGTGACCGGTACAGGGACACTGAAGCTTTCTTT
CATSDRYRDTEAFF
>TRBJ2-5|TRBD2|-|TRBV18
TGTGCCAGCTCACAGGGACTAGCGGGGCTCCAAGAGACCCAGTACTTC
CASSQGLAGLQETQYF
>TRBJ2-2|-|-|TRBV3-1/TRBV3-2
TGTGCCAGCAGACCGGGACAGAACACCGGGGAGCTGTTTTTT
CASRPGQNTGELFF
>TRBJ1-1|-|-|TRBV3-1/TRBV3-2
TGTGCCAGCAGCTCAGGACTTTTGAACACTGAAGCTTTCTTT
CASSSGLLNTEAFF
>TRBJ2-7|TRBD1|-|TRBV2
TGTGCCAGCAGCCCCGGGGACAGGAGGTACGAGCAGTACTTC
CASSPGDRRYEQYF
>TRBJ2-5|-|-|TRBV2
TGTGCCAGCAGGAACGGGAGAGGTGAAGAGACCCAGTACTTC
CASRNGRGEETQYF
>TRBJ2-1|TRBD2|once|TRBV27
TGTGCCAGCAGTTTATTTGGGGCGGGGGTTGCGAACGAGCAGTTCTTC
CASSLFGAGVANEQFF
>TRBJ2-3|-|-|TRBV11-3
TGTGCCAGCAGCTTAGACTCAGGGTCAGATACGCAGTATTTT
CASSLDSGSDTQYF
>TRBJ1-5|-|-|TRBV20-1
TGCAGTGCTTCGACTAATCAGCCCCAGCATTTT
CSASTNQPQHF
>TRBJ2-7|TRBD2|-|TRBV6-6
TGTGCCAGCAGTCCAGGGACTAGCGGGGGTCCAGGCTACGAGCAGTACTTC
CASSPGTSGGPGYEQYF
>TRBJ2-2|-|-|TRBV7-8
TGTGCCAGCAGCTTAGAGGGTCGGGCAGGGTTCGGGGAGCTGTTTTTT
CASSLEGRAGFGELFF
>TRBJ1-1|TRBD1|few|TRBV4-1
TGCGCCAGCAGCCAGCCGACAGGGGCAAGCGCTGAAGCTTTCTTT
CASSQPTGASAEAFF
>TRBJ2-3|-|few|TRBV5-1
TGCGCCAGCAGCTTGGCCGGGGGAGCTAGCACAGATACGCAGTATTTT
CASSLAGGASTDTQYF
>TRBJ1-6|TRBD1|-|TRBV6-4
TGTGCCAGCAGTACGGACAGGGCGAGTAATTCACCCCTCCACTTT
CASSTDRASNSPLHF
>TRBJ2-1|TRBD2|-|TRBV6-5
TGTGCCAGCAGTTACTTTTCGGGGGGGCCCAATGAGCAGTTCTTC
CASSYFSGGPNEQFF
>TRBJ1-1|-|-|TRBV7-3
TGTGCCAGCAGCTTAGACCCCGGCAGGGGATGGAACACTGAAGCTTTCTTT
CASSLDPGRGWNTEAFF
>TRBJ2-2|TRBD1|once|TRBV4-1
TGCGCCAGCAGCCAGGGACAGGATTACACCGGGGAGCTGTTTTTT
CASSQGQDYTGELFF
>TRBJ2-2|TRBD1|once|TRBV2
TGTGCCAGCAGATTCGACAGGGCCAGACGGAACACCGGGGAGCTGTTTTTT
CASRFDRARRNTGELFF
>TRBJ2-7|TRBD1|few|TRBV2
TGTGCCAGCACCCTGGACAGGGGCTCCTACGAGCAGTACTTC
CASTLDRGSYEQYF
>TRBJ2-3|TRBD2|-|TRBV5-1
TGCGCCAGCAGCACCGGGACTAGCGGGACCACAGATACGCAGTATTTT
CASSTGTSGTTDTQYF
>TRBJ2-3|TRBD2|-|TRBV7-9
TGTGCCAGCAGCCGCGGGGGGTTCGTGGGAGATACGCAGTATTTT
CASSRGGFVGDTQYF
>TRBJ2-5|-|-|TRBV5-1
TGCGCCAGCAGCTTGGGGGATCGAACCCGGGGAGAGACCCAGTACTTC
CASSLGDRTRGETQYF
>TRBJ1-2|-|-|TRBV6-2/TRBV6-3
TGTGCCAGCAGTTACGGCGGAGCCGAAAAGGCCTATGGCTACACCTTC
CASSYGGAEKAYGYTF
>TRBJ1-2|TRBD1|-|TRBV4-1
TGCGCCAGCAGCCGTCCCGGGACAGGGGTGGGCTACACCTTC
CASSRPGTGVGYTF
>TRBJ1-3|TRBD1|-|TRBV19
TGTGCCAGTAGTTCGAAAAGGACAGGAGGAAACACCATATATTTT
CASSSKRTGGNTIYF
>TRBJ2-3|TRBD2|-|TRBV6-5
TGTGCCAGCAAAAGGACTAGCGGGGGAGAGGATACGCAGTATTTT
CASKRTSGGEDTQYF
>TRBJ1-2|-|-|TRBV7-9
TGTGCCAGCAGCTTAGAATCTGTTAACTATGGCTACACCTTC
CASSLESVNYGYTF
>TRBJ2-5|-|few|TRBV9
TGTGCCAGCAGCGTAGGGACGATCACAGGGGAGACCCAGTACTTC
CASSVGTITGETQYF
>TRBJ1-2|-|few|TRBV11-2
TGTGCCAGCAGCTTAGATTTGGCAGGGAACTATGGCTACACCTTC
CASSLDLAGNYGYTF
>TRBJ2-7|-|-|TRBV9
TGTGCCAGCAGCGGGACTACAGGGGCTGGCACCGAGCAGTACTTC
CASSGTTGAGTEQYF
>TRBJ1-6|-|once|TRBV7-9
TGTGCCAGCAGCTTAGCGGGGAGGGATTCACCCCTCCACTTT
CASSLAGRDSPLHF
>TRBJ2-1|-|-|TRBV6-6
TGTGCCAGCAGTTACTCTCCAGAAAATGAGCAGTTCTTC
CASSYSPENEQFF
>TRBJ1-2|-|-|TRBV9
TGTGCCAGCAGCGTAGTGGGAGACCCAGCTAACTATGGCTACACCTTC
CASSVVGDPANYGYTF
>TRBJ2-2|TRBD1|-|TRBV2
TGTGCCAGCAGGGAAACAGGGGCGCTGAACACCGGGGAGCTGTTTTTT
CASRETGALNTGELFF
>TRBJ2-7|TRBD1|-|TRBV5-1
TGCGCCAGCAGCCCCGGACAGGGAGTATACGAGCAGTACTTC
CASSPGQGVYEQYF
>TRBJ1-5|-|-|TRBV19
TGTGCCAGTAAGGAGACCGCCCGGGGCAATCAGCCCCAGCATTTT
CASKETARGNQPQHF
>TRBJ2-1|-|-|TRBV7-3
TGTGCCAGCAGCCCACAGGGTACGATTTCCTACAATGAGCAGTTCTTC
CASSPQGTISYNEQFF
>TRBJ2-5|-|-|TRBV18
TGTGCCAGCTCCATGGGAGGGGGTGAGACCCAGTACTTC
CASSMGGGETQYF
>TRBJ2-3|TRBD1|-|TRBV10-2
TGCGCCAGCAGTCCGGGACAGGGGGCCTCAGATACGCAGTATTTT
CASSPGQGASDTQYF
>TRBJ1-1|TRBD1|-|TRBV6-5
TGTGCCAGCAGTTTCACAGGGGTAGGAACTGAAGCTTTCTTT
CASSFTGVGTEAFF
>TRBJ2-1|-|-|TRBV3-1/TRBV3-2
TGTGCCAGCAGCCCCCGGGTCAATGAGCAGTTCTTC
CASSPRVNEQFF
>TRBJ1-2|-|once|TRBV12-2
TGTGCAAGTCGCTTCGAGGCAGCCCGTTTGTCTACTAACTATGGCTACACCTTC
CASRFEAARLSTNYGYTF
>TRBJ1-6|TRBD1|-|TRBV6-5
TGTGCCAGCGGGACAGGGCTATTCGATAATTCACCCCTCCACTTT
CASGTGLFDNSPLHF
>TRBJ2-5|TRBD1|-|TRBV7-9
TGTGCCAGCAGCCCCCCCGGAAGGGGGCAGAAAGAGACCCAGTACTTC
CASSPPGRGQKETQYF
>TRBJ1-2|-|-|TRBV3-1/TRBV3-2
TGTGCCAGCAGCCAAGACCATGGGCGCTATGGCTACACCTTC
CASSQDHGRYGYTF